The 27 T cell receptor beta chains below all came from one sample that was sequenced in a study of blood T cell repertoires in COVID-19. The table came from immunoSEQ multiplex PCR; TCRdb's copy has only in-frame clones and leaves some out. The sample yields roughly 100,000 clones, more than 80% seen once. The specimen sequenced was peripheral blood. The receptors were sampled from a woman aged 70-85 years with acute or convalescent COVID-19.

This clone was seen a handful of times. This chain links TRBV2 with TRBJ1-5; 8 bases are a match to TRBD1. Germline V CDR1 and CDR2: SNHLY, FYNNEI. The V gene end was trimmed by 5 bases and the J gene end by 0 bases; junction bases not matched to a gene: 6. The CDR3 covers 16 residues. In DNA form, the CDR3 reads TGTGCCAGCAGTAACAGGGGGGTGAATAGCAATCAGCCCCAGCATTTT. Encoded protein: CASSNRGVNSNQPQHF.

The V call is TRBV12-3 or TRBV12-4, the J call TRBJ2-1, with 8 bases aligning to TRBD2. This CDR3 region has 13 residues. Unmatched junction bases numbered 7, after V lost 6 bases and J lost 9 bases. This CDR3 is CASRPTSAGEQFF. CDR3 nucleotide sequence: TGTGCCAGCAGGCCGACTAGCGCCGGTGAGCAGTTCTTC.

The rearrangement uses TRBV27 and TRBJ2-3, with D maybe TRBD2 (6 bases). Germline loops: CDR1 MNHEY, CDR2 SMNVEV (reference sequence). This CDR3 is 15 amino acids long. V dropped 0 bases and J dropped 5 bases, with 12 bases sitting between them. CDR3 DNA sequence: TGTGCCAGCAGTTTATCGCGGGTCGGGGGAGATACGCAGTATTTT. Its protein is CASSLSRVGGDTQYF.

The chain couples TRBV4-3 to TRBJ1-2; 8 positions match TRBD1. In germline, CDR1 is LGHNA, CDR2 YSLEER. Trimming removed 2 bases from V and 3 bases from J; junction bases left unmatched: 5. The CDR3 loop spans 15 amino acids. The CDR3 DNA follows: TGCGCCAGCAGCCAACGGGACAGGCAGGACTATGGCTACACCTTC. It translates to CASSQRDRQDYGYTF.

This clone was picked up one time. The chain couples TRBV7-2 to TRBJ2-5, with D possibly TRBD2 on 5 matching bases. The CDR3 covers 14 residues. Germline V gives CDR1 SGHTA, CDR2 FQGNSA. Deletions cut 2 bases from V and 1 base from J, with 8 bases between. CDR3 in amino acids: CASSLYGGQETQYF. The DNA of the CDR3 is TGTGCCAGCAGCTTATATGGAGGCCAAGAGACCCAGTACTTC.

The CDR3 sequence is CASSGGSATNEKLFF. CDR3 nucleotides: TGTGCCAGCTCTGGGGGGTCGGCAACTAATGAAAAACTGTTTTTT. The rearrangement links TRBV6-5 to TRBJ1-4, with D perhaps TRBD1 (5 bases). This CDR3 spans 15 amino acids. Trimming removed 8 bases at V and 0 bases at J, with 13 bases between. Germline V gene data show CDR1 as MNHEY and CDR2 as SVGAGI.

The chain carries TRBV28 and TRBJ2-7, with 10 bases aligning to TRBD1. Per germline, CDR1 MDHEN and CDR2 SYDVKM. The CDR3 totals 18 residues. V lost 1 base to trimming and J lost 6 bases; unmatched junction nucleotides: 15. The DNA for the CDR3 is TGTGCCAGCAGTTTATTATCTCTAAGGGGGACAGGGGCTCTCGAGCAGTACTTC. The encoded protein is CASSLLSLRGTGALEQYF.

V gene TRBV19 combines with J gene TRBJ2-1, with D maybe TRBD2 (6 bases). The CDR3 consists of 12 residues. CDR1 and CDR2 (germline): LNHDA, SQIVND (reference sequence). The V and J ends lost 3 bases and 12 bases respectively, with 12 bases between them. CDR3 amino acids: CASSISGRGQFF. CDR3 sequence (DNA): TGTGCCAGTAGTATTTCCGGGCGGGGGCAGTTCTTC.

The rearrangement links TRBV5-5 to TRBJ2-3, with TRBD2 as a possible D gene (5 bases). Per the germline V gene, CDR1 is SGHKS and CDR2 is YYEKEE (reference sequence). The ends were cut back, 0 bases at V and 2 bases at J, with 13 bases in the middle. The CDR3 sequence is 16 residues long. The CDR3 reads CASSLGSGGYTDTQYF. As DNA, the CDR3 is TGTGCCAGCAGCTTGGGAAGTGGCGGGTACACAGATACGCAGTATTTT.

This chain connects TRBV12-3 or TRBV12-4 to TRBJ2-7, with D maybe TRBD1 (5 bases). Trimming took 3 bases from V and 6 from J, leaving 12 bases between them. The CDR3 covers 13 residues. This CDR3 is CASSFKGDSEQYF. The CDR3 DNA sequence: TGTGCCAGCAGTTTCAAAGGGGATAGCGAGCAGTACTTC.

The DNA of the CDR3 is TGTGCCAGCAGTTTCCAGGGAGGTAGGGAGACCCAGTACTTC. Translating it yields CASSFQGGRETQYF. V usage is TRBV28 and J usage is TRBJ2-5, with D possibly being TRBD2 (6 bases). V was pared by 3 bases and J by 5 bases, with 13 bases between. Germline V lookup: CDR1 MDHEN, CDR2 SYDVKM. The length of the CDR3 is 14 residues.

This chain joins TRBV19 and TRBJ2-1, with D possibly being TRBD1 (6 bases). CDR1 is LNHDA and CDR2 is SQIVND in the germline V gene (reference sequence). The CDR3 consists of 15 residues. V was shortened by 6 bases and J by 0 bases, with 12 bases between the two germline ends. The CDR3 region has the DNA TGTGCCAGTAGCCTGACAGGAAGCTCCTACAATGAGCAGTTCTTC. Protein sequence: CASSLTGSSYNEQFF.

The genes are TRBV29-1 and TRBJ1-2; 8 bases match TRBD1. CDR1 and CDR2 from the germline V gene are SQVTM and ANQGSEA. The CDR3 loop spans 12 amino acids. The junction had 3 bases not matched to a gene; V was cut back by 7 bases and J by 2 bases. In DNA form, the CDR3 reads TGCAGCGCCGGACAGGGCAACTATGGCTACACCTTC. Protein sequence: CSAGQGNYGYTF.

This chain joins TRBV4-1 and TRBJ1-2; the match to TRBD1 covers 9 bases. The ends lost 6 bases at V and 4 bases at J; junction bases unmatched: 9. The V gene's germline CDR1 is MGHRA and CDR2 YSYEKL. The CDR3 is 15 residues long. The CDR3 sequence: CASSFTGGVGYGYTF. The CDR3 nucleotides are TGCGCCAGCAGTTTTACAGGGGGCGTCGGCTATGGCTACACCTTC.

The chain joins TRBV5-1 to TRBJ2-2; 10 bases match TRBD1. The germline CDR1 and CDR2 sequences are SGHRS and YFSETQ. V was clipped by 3 bases and J by 4 bases; unmatched bases: 3. The CDR3 length is 15 residues. CDR3 amino acids: CASSYGQGGTGELFF. DNA for the CDR3: TGCGCCAGCAGCTATGGACAGGGGGGCACCGGGGAGCTGTTTTTT.

The chain recombines TRBV15 with TRBJ1-2, with 7 bases lining up with TRBD1. CDR3 length: 16 residues. Per the germline V gene, CDR1 is LNHNV and CDR2 is YYDKDF (reference sequence). V lost 0 bases, J lost 7 bases, and 11 bases stayed unmatched. Here the CDR3 DNA reads TGTGCCACCAGCAGAGAGGGGACAGAAGGGGCGTTTGGCTACACCTTC. Its translation is CATSREGTEGAFGYTF. Complete variable domain (other parts from reference TRBV15 and TRBJ1-2): DAMVIQNPRYQVTQFGKPVTLSCSQTLNHNVMYWYQQKSSQAPKLLFHYYDKDFNNEADTPDNFQSRRPNTSFCFLDIRSPGLGDTAMYLCATSREGTEGAFGYTFGSGTRLTVV.

This chain uses TRBV28 with TRBJ2-2; D perhaps matches TRBD2 (7 bases). The germline V gene encodes CDR1 MDHEN and CDR2 SYDVKM. CDR3 length: 14 residues. V was shortened by 7 bases and J by 10 bases, with 19 bases between the two germline ends. As DNA, the CDR3 is TGTGCCAGCAAAGGGGGGGCACGGGACGAGGAGCTGTTTTTT. Its translation: CASKGGARDEELFF.

The chain employs TRBV28 and TRBJ1-1; D is undetermined. Germline CDR1 and CDR2: MDHEN and SYDVKM. V was shortened by 6 bases and J by 1 base, with 6 bases between the two germline ends. The CDR3 loop spans 12 amino acids. Here the CDR3 DNA reads TGTGCCAGCAGGGCCCCGAACACTGAAGCTTTCTTT. Amino acid sequence: CASRAPNTEAFF.

This rearrangement joins TRBV14 to TRBJ2-2, with a weak D call TRBD1 (6 bases). Germline values: CDR1 SGHDN, CDR2 FVKESK. The CDR3 covers 14 residues. The V gene lost 4 bases and the J gene lost 4 bases, with 10 bases spanning the gap. The DNA for the CDR3 is TGTGCCAGCAGCCCGGGACATCGCACCGGGGAGCTGTTTTTT. It specifies CASSPGHRTGELFF.

The chain couples TRBV19 to TRBJ1-4; D is ambiguous. The CDR3 extends over 14 amino acids. CDR1 is LNHDA, CDR2 SQIVND, per germline (reference sequence). Deletions cut 10 bases from V and 4 bases from J, with 16 bases between. The CDR3 reads CATAPGHSNEKLFF. The CDR3, as DNA: TGTGCCACCGCCCCTGGTCATAGTAATGAAAAACTGTTTTTT.

The rearrangement joins TRBV2 to TRBJ1-6; D is uncertain. CDR3 length: 16 amino acids. Trimming cost V 2 bases and J 5 bases, with 13 bases left between them. Germline V gene data show CDR1 as SNHLY and CDR2 as FYNNEI. CDR3 nucleotides: TGTGCCAGCAGTGAACCGGGGAGCGTCAATAATTCACCCCTCCACTTT. Protein: CASSEPGSVNNSPLHF. The full variable domain, its missing parts supplied by reference TRBV2 and TRBJ1-6, is EPEVTQTPSHQVTQMGQEVILRCVPISNHLYFYWYRQILGQKVEFLVSFYNNEISEKSEIFDDQFSVERPDGSNFTLKIRSTKLEDSAMYFCASSEPGSVNNSPLHFGNGTRLTVT.

This chain uses TRBV7-2 with TRBJ1-1; TRBD1 agrees at 10 bases. This CDR3 is 15 amino acids long. J was trimmed by 3 bases and V by 3 bases; bases with no gene match: 4. Germline V CDR1 and CDR2: SGHTA, FQGNSA. The CDR3 protein is CASSFWTGGDTEAFF. In nucleotides, the CDR3 is TGTGCCAGCAGCTTCTGGACAGGGGGGGACACTGAAGCTTTCTTT.

This rearrangement joins TRBV7-9 to TRBJ1-2; D is unresolved. Germline V gives CDR1 SEHNR, CDR2 FQNEAQ (reference sequence). CDR3 size: 13 residues. V was trimmed by 4 bases and J by 8 bases, leaving 14 bases between them. The CDR3 loop reads CASSSPHGVGYTF. The CDR3 DNA reads TGTGCCAGCAGCTCCCCCCACGGGGTGGGCTACACCTTC.

The CDR3, as DNA: TGCGCCAGCAGTCAAATGGCGGTGAACACTGAAGCTTTCTTT. Its protein product is CASSQMAVNTEAFF. V gene TRBV5-1 combines with J gene TRBJ1-1, with D unresolved. The CDR3 runs 14 residues. V gave up 5 bases and J gave up 0 bases, with 11 bases separating them. CDR1 is SGHRS, CDR2 YFSETQ, per germline.

The chain recombines TRBV7-2 with TRBJ2-5; TRBD1 might be the D (6 bases). This CDR3 is 14 amino acids long. Per germline, CDR1 SGHTA and CDR2 FQGNSA. Trimming shortened V by 1 base and J by 5 bases, and 11 bases separated the two germline ends. CDR3: CASSLGTDGETQYF. The CDR3 DNA reads as TGTGCCAGCAGCTTAGGGACAGATGGGGAGACCCAGTACTTC.

The chain links TRBV7-8 to TRBJ1-4, with a tentative D call TRBD1 (5 bases). CDR3 length equals 13 residues. The ends were cut back, 8 bases at V and 5 bases at J, with 12 bases in the middle. Germline loops: CDR1 SGHVS, CDR2 FQNEAQ. The CDR3 nucleotides read TGTGCCAGCGGCGGGGACTTCAATGAAAAACTGTTTTTT. This translates into CASGGDFNEKLFF. The whole variable domain, filled in from reference TRBV7-8 and TRBJ1-4, reads GAGVSQSPRYKVAKRGQDVALRCDPISGHVSLFWYQQALGQGPEFLTYFQNEAQLDKSGLPSDRFFAERPEGSVSTLKIQRTQQEDSAVYLCASGGDFNEKLFFGSGTQLSVL.

The rearrangement joins TRBV10-1 to TRBJ1-1; D gene ambiguous. Germline V lookup: CDR1 WNHNN, CDR2 SYGVQD (reference sequence). V lost 1 base to trimming and J lost 2 bases, with 8 bases between them. This CDR3 has 14 residues. The CDR3 is CASSELLGNTEAFF. The CDR3 nucleotides are TGCGCCAGCAGTGAGTTACTTGGTAACACTGAAGCTTTCTTT.